These T cell receptor beta chains were read from a single sample in a study of cytomegalovirus exposure and HLA in healthy donors. Method: immunoSEQ multiplex PCR; TCRdb's copy keeps in-frame clones and lacks some. The table has about 130,000 clones, about 70% seen once. What was sequenced was PBMCs. These receptors were obtained from a woman aged 60-75 years in good health and CMV-seropositive. The CDR3 runs from the conserved cysteine through the conserved F or W. A D gene is named only where the DNA matches it firmly.

V: TRBV5-4; J: TRBJ2-7; D: TRBD1; CDR3: CASSGTGEAYEQYF; DNA: TGTGCCAGCAGCGGGACAGGGGAGGCCTACGAGCAGTACTTC
V: TRBV4-3; J: TRBJ1-6; D: .; CDR3: CASSQERGDSPLHF; DNA: TGCGCCAGCAGCCAAGAACGGGGGGATTCACCCCTCCACTTT
V: TRBV6-5; J: TRBJ2-5; D: .; CDR3: CASSNPGYQETQYF; DNA: TGTGCCAGCAGTAACCCGGGTTACCAAGAGACCCAGTACTTC
V: TRBV7-2; J: TRBJ2-2; D: TRBD2; CDR3: CASIAGLAGVPETGELFF; DNA: TGTGCCAGCATTGCGGGGCTAGCGGGAGTCCCGGAGACCGGGGAGCTGTTTTTT
V: TRBV19; J: TRBJ2-4; D: .; CDR3: CASSSQGPAKNIQYF; DNA: TGTGCCAGTAGTTCACAGGGACCAGCCAAAAACATTCAGTACTTC
V: TRBV19; J: TRBJ1-1; D: TRBD1; CDR3: CASSRDRSNTEAFF; DNA: TGTGCCAGTAGTAGGGACAGGTCGAACACTGAAGCTTTCTTT
V: TRBV6-6; J: TRBJ1-6; D: .; CDR3: CASSTGLASYNSPLHF; DNA: TGTGCCAGCAGTACGGGACTTGCCTCCTATAATTCACCCCTCCACTTT
V: TRBV2; J: TRBJ2-7; D: TRBD2; CDR3: CASRAGGTYEQYF; DNA: TGTGCCAGCAGAGCGGGAGGGACCTACGAGCAGTACTTC
V: TRBV6-1; J: TRBJ1-6; D: .; CDR3: CASSPRQVNSPLHF; DNA: TGTGCCAGCAGCCCGAGACAAGTTAATTCACCCCTCCACTTT
V: TRBV7-7; J: TRBJ2-3; D: TRBD2; CDR3: CASSLSGGTDTQYF; DNA: TGTGCTAGCAGCTTATCGGGGGGTACAGATACGCAGTATTTT
V: TRBV28; J: TRBJ1-2; D: .; CDR3: CASSLQGYGYTF; DNA: TGTGCCAGCAGTTTACAGGGCTATGGCTACACCTTC
V: TRBV30; J: TRBJ1-5; D: .; CDR3: CAWSVSGGNQPQHF; DNA: TGTGCCTGGAGTGTATCAGGGGGCAATCAGCCCCAGCATTTT